This T cell receptor (beta chain) was sequenced during a study of technical replicates of blood from several donors. The table came from immunoSEQ multiplex PCR; TCRdb's copy has only in-frame clones and leaves some out. The profile covers about 81,000 clones, with approximately 95% appearing a single time and around 0.37% taken by the ten largest. V lost 6 bases, J lost 3 bases, and 11 bases lay in between. The germline CDR1 and CDR2 sequences are SGHTA and FQGTGA. The CDR3 sequence is 13 residues long. The TCR sequence derives from a human donor in good health. Source material: T cells isolated from PBMCs. The chain combines TRBV7-3 with TRBJ1-1; TRBD1 is a possible D gene (6 bases). CDR3 coding DNA: TGTGCCAGCAGTTCCGACAGGCACACTGAAGCTTTCTTT. This codes for CASSSDRHTEAFF.